Presented here are 24 T cell receptor beta chains from one specimen sequenced in a study of T cell responses to AZD1222 COVID-19 vaccine. Assay used: immunoSEQ multiplex PCR; TCRdb lists only in-frame clones, some missing. The table includes about 130,000 clones, about 90% detected once. Sample: peripheral blood, taken on day 0 of AZD1222 vaccination. The origin of the receptors is an adult in good health.

The rearrangement joins TRBV2 to TRBJ2-7; 9 nucleotides line up with TRBD1. The CDR3 totals 13 residues. V gave up 7 bases and J gave up 2 bases; unmatched junction bases: 3. CDR1 and CDR2 from the germline V gene are SNHLY and FYNNEI. CDR3 DNA: TGTGCCAGCACCCGGGACAGGGCCTACGAGCAGTACTTC. Translating gives CASTRDRAYEQYF.

The chain carries TRBV12-3 or TRBV12-4 and TRBJ1-2; TRBD1 might be the D (6 bases). The CDR3 loop spans 13 amino acids. V lost 5 bases and J 3 bases, leaving 10 bases between the germline ends. The CDR3 region is CASSTGLDYGYTF. CDR3 coding DNA: TGTGCCAGCAGTACAGGGTTGGACTATGGCTACACCTTC.

The chain couples TRBV5-1 to TRBJ2-5; D may be TRBD2 (6 bases). Trimming pared 2 bases from V and 2 bases from J, leaving 16 bases between. This CDR3 is 16 amino acids long. Germline V gene sequence: CDR1 SGHRS, CDR2 YFSETQ. CDR3 sequence reads: CASSFRGGVNQETQYF. The CDR3 bases are TGCGCCAGCAGCTTTAGGGGCGGGGTAAATCAAGAGACCCAGTACTTC.

The CDR3 coding sequence is TGTGCCAGTAGTGCTCCGGGACTGCTCACCGGGGAGCTGTTTTTT. It codes for CASSAPGLLTGELFF. The V call is TRBV19, the J call TRBJ2-2, with D possibly matching TRBD2 (6 bases). Per germline, CDR1 LNHDA and CDR2 SQIVND (reference sequence). The V end was cut by 5 bases, the J end by 4 bases, with 14 bases between. The CDR3 extends over 15 amino acids.

This clone appeared a single time. The rearrangement links TRBV11-2 to TRBJ2-2, with D maybe TRBD1 (6 bases). The CDR3 spans 16 residues. The V end lost 5 bases, the J end lost 6 bases, and 19 bases lay between the germline ends. In germline, CDR1 is SGHAT, CDR2 FQNNGV. The CDR3 reads CASSNYRASKPGELFF. In DNA form, the CDR3 reads TGTGCCAGCAGCAACTACAGGGCCTCAAAGCCCGGGGAGCTGTTTTTT.

CDR3: CASSARDSYEQYF. Written as DNA, the CDR3 is TGTGCCAGCAGTGCCAGGGACTCCTACGAGCAGTACTTC. The chain links TRBV27 to TRBJ2-7; D may be TRBD1 (5 bases). CDR1 and CDR2 from the germline V gene are MNHEY and SMNVEV (reference sequence). The CDR3 extends over 13 amino acids. V was pared by 5 bases and J by 0 bases, with 8 bases between.

The chain joins TRBV7-9 to TRBJ1-3; 7 positions agree with TRBD1. Germline V gene lookup returns CDR1 SEHNR and CDR2 FQNEAQ (reference sequence). V lost 1 base to trimming and J lost 0 bases; unmatched junction nucleotides: 3. The CDR3 extends over 16 amino acids. CDR3: CASSLGGQSSGNTIYF. CDR3 coding DNA: TGTGCCAGCAGCTTAGGGGGACAGAGCTCTGGAAACACCATATATTTT.

The chain joins TRBV28 to TRBJ1-5; TRBD1 matches at 10 bases. Germline CDR1 reads MDHEN; CDR2 reads SYDVKM. The CDR3 is 14 residues long. The V segment lost 6 bases and the J segment 6 bases; nucleotides outside the gene matches: 5. CDR3: CASSHGTGVQPQHF. The CDR3 DNA follows: TGTGCCAGCAGCCACGGGACAGGGGTTCAGCCCCAGCATTTT.

The chain has TRBV27 and TRBJ2-7; D unresolved. The ends were cut back, 3 bases at V and 0 bases at J, with 0 bases in the middle. The CDR3 loop spans 11 amino acids. Germline lookup yields CDR1 MNHEY and CDR2 SMNVEV (reference sequence). CDR3 sequence reads: CASSFSYEQYF. Here the CDR3 DNA reads TGTGCCAGCAGTTTCTCCTACGAGCAGTACTTC.

This chain joins TRBV15 and TRBJ1-1; TRBD1 matches at 8 bases. Germline CDR1 and CDR2: LNHNV and YYDKDF (reference sequence). CDR3 length: 12 amino acids. Trimming cost V 1 base and J 11 bases; bases outside gene matches: 3. The CDR3 DNA is TGTGCCACCAGCAGAGTTCAGGGGGCTGCTTTCTTT. Translated: CATSRVQGAAFF.

This sequence joins TRBV7-3 and TRBJ1-1, with TRBD1 matching over 11 bases. J was trimmed by 3 bases and V by 4 bases; bases with no gene match: 1. CDR1 and CDR2 from the germline V gene are SGHTA and FQGTGA. The length of the CDR3 is 14 residues. This CDR3 is CASSSGQGDTEAFF. The DNA for the CDR3 is TGTGCCAGCAGCTCGGGACAGGGGGACACTGAAGCTTTCTTT.

This chain connects TRBV4-3 to TRBJ2-1, with 14 bases fitting TRBD2. Per germline, CDR1 LGHNA and CDR2 YSLEER. The CDR3 length is 19 residues. The trim removed 6 bases at V and 0 bases at J, leaving 10 bases unmatched. CDR3 sequence: CASSKGLAGGVFSYNEQFF. CDR3 DNA sequence: TGCGCCAGCAGTAAAGGACTAGCGGGGGGTGTCTTCTCCTACAATGAGCAGTTCTTC.

This clone was detected only once. The rearrangement joins TRBV5-5 to TRBJ2-1; D may be TRBD1 or TRBD2 (5 bases each). The germline V gene encodes CDR1 SGHKS and CDR2 YYEKEE (reference sequence). The CDR3 covers 15 residues. With 2 bases removed from V and 0 bases from J, the gap between germline ends came to 9 bases. The DNA for the CDR3 is TGTGCCAGCAGCTTATGGGGGAGCTCCTACAATGAGCAGTTCTTC. It codes for CASSLWGSSYNEQFF.

This chain joins TRBV18 and TRBJ1-1; possible D gene TRBD1, 6 bases. CDR1 and CDR2 from the germline V gene are KGHSH and LQKENI. V was shortened by 4 bases and J by 8 bases, with 11 bases between the two germline ends. The CDR3 consists of 12 residues. CDR3 DNA: TGTGCCAGCTCACAACAGGGTTGGGAAGCTTTCTTT. Translation: CASSQQGWEAFF.

The chain recombines TRBV6-6 with TRBJ2-1; 9 positions agree with TRBD2. The J segment lost 6 bases and the V segment lost 7 bases, leaving 10 bases of the junction unmatched. CDR3 size: 15 residues. Germline V gene lookup returns CDR1 MNHNY and CDR2 SVGAGI (reference sequence). The CDR3 coding sequence is TGTGCCAGCAACCTAAGCGGGGGGCCAGTCAATGAGCAGTTCTTC. This codes for CASNLSGGPVNEQFF.

The J gene is TRBJ2-7, the V gene TRBV24-1, with D maybe TRBD2 (5 bases). The CDR3 has 14 residues. From germline, CDR1 is KGHDR and CDR2 SFDVKD. V was clipped by 3 bases and J by 2 bases, with 10 bases between them. The CDR3, as DNA: TGTGCCACCAGTGATCCCCGGAGGACCTACGAGCAGTACTTC. Translated: CATSDPRRTYEQYF.

The chain joins TRBV5-1 to TRBJ2-7; D is perhaps TRBD2 (6 bases). Germline values: CDR1 SGHRS, CDR2 YFSETQ. Trimming pared 7 bases from V and 0 bases from J, leaving 14 bases between. CDR3 length: 14 amino acids. Here the CDR3 reads CASVRDSGSYEQYF. The CDR3 coding sequence is TGCGCCAGCGTTAGGGACTCCGGCTCCTACGAGCAGTACTTC. The entire variable domain, with the rest obtained from reference TRBV5-1 and TRBJ2-7, is as follows: KAGVTQTPRYLIKTRGQQVTLSCSPISGHRSVSWYQQTPGQGLQFLFEYFSETQRNKGNFPGRFSGRQFSNSRSEMNVSTLELGDSALYLCASVRDSGSYEQYFGPGTRLTVT.

The gene calls are TRBV28 and TRBJ2-1, with a possible D match to TRBD2 (5 bases). The CDR3 is 15 residues long. Germline assignment: CDR1 MDHEN and CDR2 SYDVKM. V shed 7 bases and J shed 5 bases, with 18 bases lying between them. Here the CDR3 reads CASISSPPLDNEQFF. In DNA, the CDR3 is TGTGCCAGCATTTCTAGCCCCCCGCTTGACAATGAGCAGTTCTTC.

The chain recombines TRBV29-1 with TRBJ1-3; D ambiguous. The CDR3 covers 13 residues. V was clipped by 4 bases and J by 0 bases, with 7 bases between them. CDR1 SQVTM and CDR2 ANQGSEA come from the germline V gene. CDR3 DNA: TGCAGCGTTGGGATCAGCTCTGGAAACACCATATATTTT. As protein: CSVGISSGNTIYF.

The rearrangement links TRBV10-3 to TRBJ1-2, with 11 bases fitting TRBD1. The J segment lost 3 bases and the V segment lost 5 bases, leaving 8 bases of the junction unmatched. Per germline, CDR1 ENHRY and CDR2 SYGVKD. The CDR3 is 16 residues long. CDR3 loop: CAISTTGTGGDYGYTF. Written as DNA, the CDR3 is TGTGCCATCAGTACGACCGGGACAGGGGGGGACTATGGCTACACCTTC.

The rearrangement links TRBV19 to TRBJ1-2; the D gene is possibly TRBD1 (6 bases). Germline V lookup: CDR1 LNHDA, CDR2 SQIVND (reference sequence). Trimming left V 6 bases short and J 1 base short, with 21 bases between. This CDR3 is built from 17 residues. CDR3 nucleotide sequence: TGTGCCAGTAGGATGGGGGCCGGGACGACACATAACTATGGCTACACCTTC. Protein: CASRMGAGTTHNYGYTF.

The chain has TRBV5-1 and TRBJ1-5; 7 positions match TRBD1. CDR1 is SGHRS and CDR2 is YFSETQ in the germline V gene. The CDR3 has 15 residues. V lost 1 base, J lost 5 bases, and 6 bases stayed unmatched. CDR3 sequence (DNA): TGCGCCAGCAGCTTGTTCACAGGGGCTGATCAGCCCCAGCATTTT. It yields the protein CASSLFTGADQPQHF.

The J gene is TRBJ2-7, the V gene TRBV7-2, with TRBD1 identical over 7 bases. There are 15 residues in the CDR3. Germline values: CDR1 SGHTA, CDR2 FQGNSA. The V segment lost 1 base and the J segment 4 bases; nucleotides outside the gene matches: 7. This CDR3 reads CASSLGPGGEYEQYF. The CDR3 bases are TGTGCCAGCAGCTTAGGGCCAGGGGGAGAGTACGAGCAGTACTTC.

V and J are TRBV4-1 and TRBJ2-1, with unresolved D. V lost 4 bases, J lost 10 bases, and 8 bases lay in between. Germline V gene lookup returns CDR1 MGHRA and CDR2 YSYEKL. This CDR3 comprises 11 residues. The CDR3 protein is CASSRDLEQFF. In DNA, the CDR3 is TGCGCCAGCAGCCGGGATCTAGAGCAGTTCTTC.